These T cell receptor beta chains were read from a single sample in a study of CD8 T cells in Susac syndrome. MiXCR, run by TCRdb on the immunoSEQ multiplex PCR reads, gives a single entry per CDR3 protein. The sample consists of about 200,000 distinct CDR3 sequences, 91% of them appearing once. Sequenced input: CD4+ T cells from PBMCs. The receptors were sampled from a human donor with Susac syndrome. The CDR3 runs from the conserved cysteine through the conserved F or W. Each record gives: J gene, D gene, clone size, V gene, CDR3 DNA, CDR3 protein. D genes are given only for firm matches. Rows may omit the clone size; those that give it use once, few, many or a size class.

TRBJ2-7 TRBD2 once TRBV5-4 TGTGCCAGCAGCTCTAGACTAGCGCCCCACGAGCAGTACTTC CASSSRLAPHEQYF
TRBJ1-2 TRBD1 once TRBV4-1 TGCGCCAGCAGCCAACTAACAGGGGGGGTTAACTATGGCTACACCTTC CASSQLTGGVNYGYTF
TRBJ2-2 NA NA TRBV28 TGTGCCAGCAGTTCGGAGGCGGAGCTGTTTTTT CASSSEAELFF
TRBJ1-1 TRBD1 once TRBV3-1 TGTGCCAGCAGCCTCCAACAGGGGAGAACTGAAGCTTTCTTT CASSLQQGRTEAFF
TRBJ2-3 NA NA TRBV29-1 TGCAGCGTTGAAGAGTGGATCCCAGGAGGAGGGGAGGTAGATACGCAGTATTTT CSVEEWIPGGGEVDTQYF
TRBJ2-3 NA NA TRBV2 TGTGCCAGCAGTGGGTCGGTGGCAGCTAGCACAGATACGCAGTATTTT CASSGSVAASTDTQYF
TRBJ1-5 TRBD1 once TRBV12-3/TRBV12-4 TGTGCCAGCAGCACCAGACAGGGCTCATATAGCAATCAGCCCCAGCATTTT CASSTRQGSYSNQPQHF
TRBJ2-7 NA NA TRBV21-1 TGTGCCAGCAGCAGGACACCCGAGACCTACGAGCAGTACTTC CASSRTPETYEQYF
TRBJ2-1 TRBD2 once TRBV4-1 TGCGCCAGCAGCCAGAGCCCTAGCGGGGGGGTCCCAGGGGAGCAGTTCTTC CASSQSPSGGVPGEQFF
TRBJ1-5 TRBD1 NA TRBV29-1 TGCAGCGTTAGCATAGACAGGGGGCATCAGCCCCAGCATTTT CSVSIDRGHQPQHF
TRBJ1-5 NA NA TRBV30 TGTGCCTGGAGTCCCGGACCGCTGATGGGTTACCAGCCCCAGCATTTT CAWSPGPLMGYQPQHF
TRBJ2-1 NA NA TRBV29-1 TGCAGCGTTGAACGTGCCTCTGGTCACAATGAGCAGTTCTTC CSVERASGHNEQFF
TRBJ2-1 NA NA TRBV5-1 TGCGCCAGCAGCTTGGCCGCGGGGAGCATAGATGAGCAGTTCTTC CASSLAAGSIDEQFF
TRBJ1-5 NA NA TRBV12-3/TRBV12-4 TGTGCCAGCAGTTCCTACAGGGAGGGAAGGCAGCCCCAGCATTTT CASSSYREGRQPQHF
TRBJ2-5 NA NA TRBV15 TGTGCCACCAGCAGCAGGGACGGAGGGTCGGAGACCCAGTACTTC CATSSRDGGSETQYF
TRBJ1-2 NA NA TRBV2 TGTGCCAGCAGTGTCGAGACAGCATATGGCTACACCTTC CASSVETAYGYTF
TRBJ1-3 NA NA TRBV6-5 TGTGCCAGCAGTTACTCTCGGTCACTCTCTGGAAACACCATATATTTT CASSYSRSLSGNTIYF
TRBJ1-1 TRBD1 NA TRBV20-1 TGCAGTGCACCAACAGGGGCTGGGGGAGCTTTCTTT CSAPTGAGGAFF
TRBJ1-5 NA NA TRBV19 TGTGCCAGTAGTAACGTGCGATTCTATCAGCCCCAGCATTTT CASSNVRFYQPQHF
TRBJ2-4 NA NA TRBV28 TGTGCCAGCAGTTTACCCGGGACAGCCAAAAACATTCAGTACTTC CASSLPGTAKNIQYF
TRBJ2-1 NA NA TRBV3-1 TGTGCCAGCAGCCAAACGCCTGACAATGAGCAGTTCTTC CASSQTPDNEQFF
TRBJ1-5 TRBD1 NA TRBV19 TGTGCCAGTAGCATAGGACAGGCTGGCAATCAGCCCCAGCATTTT CASSIGQAGNQPQHF
TRBJ2-1 NA once TRBV9 TGTGCCAGCAGCGTAGCTCGGGCGGGGAAATACAATGAGCAGTTCTTC CASSVARAGKYNEQFF
TRBJ2-1 TRBD1 NA TRBV2 TGTGCCAGCAGCCGACAGGGAGATGAGCAGTTCTTC CASSRQGDEQFF
TRBJ1-5 TRBD1 NA TRBV30 TGTGCCTGGAGTAATCTACAGGGGAGGCAGCCCCAGCATTTT CAWSNLQGRQPQHF
TRBJ2-7 NA few TRBV9 TGTGCCAGCAGCGTAGGGGGGTCGTCCTACGAGCAGTACTTC CASSVGGSSYEQYF
TRBJ1-5 NA NA TRBV5-6 TGTGCCAGCAGCTTGGCACTCGGGGGCAATCAGCCCCAGCATTTT CASSLALGGNQPQHF
TRBJ1-4 NA NA TRBV12-3/TRBV12-4 TGTGCCAGCAGGGCCCGCGGTGGGTTCGGTGAAAAACTGTTTTTT CASRARGGFGEKLFF
TRBJ1-5 TRBD1 NA TRBV2 TGTGCCAGTCAGGGGGCTCGGCAAGGCAATCAGCCCCAGCATTTT CASQGARQGNQPQHF
TRBJ1-2 NA few TRBV7-3 TGTGCCAGCAGCTTTCCCCCCACCGGGCCTGGCTACACCTTC CASSFPPTGPGYTF
TRBJ1-1 NA NA TRBV3-1 TGTGCCAGCAGCCAAGATTGGAGCCAGAGGGCTTTCTTT CASSQDWSQRAFF
TRBJ1-1 NA NA TRBV13 TGTGCCAGCAGCTCCCGGGCCCACGCCCCAGCTTTCTTT CASSSRAHAPAFF
TRBJ2-3 NA NA TRBV6-5 TGTGCCAGCAAGTTGTGGAGCACAGATACGCAGTATTTT CASKLWSTDTQYF
TRBJ2-1 TRBD1 NA TRBV5-1 TGCGCCAGCAGGACAGGGGATTACAATGAGCAGTTCTTC CASRTGDYNEQFF
TRBJ1-1 NA NA TRBV20-1 TGCAGTGCTGGCAGGGTGAACACTGAAGCTTTCTTT CSAGRVNTEAFF
TRBJ2-5 TRBD1 few TRBV6-1 TGTGCCAGCAGTCGGACAGGGGATCTCTGGGAGACCCAGTACTTC CASSRTGDLWETQYF
TRBJ1-2 NA NA TRBV12-3/TRBV12-4 TGTGCCAGCAGTTTAGAACAGGTTTATGGCTACACCTTC CASSLEQVYGYTF
TRBJ1-4 NA NA TRBV30 TGTGCCTGGAGTGTTCGGAGGAATGAAAAACTGTTTTTT CAWSVRRNEKLFF
TRBJ2-3 NA NA TRBV18 TGTGCCAGCTCACCTACCTCTAGCAGTAGCACAGATACGCAGTATTTT CASSPTSSSSTDTQYF
TRBJ2-1 NA NA TRBV11-2 TGTGCCAGCAGCCCGACAAACTACGGGTCCTTCTTC CASSPTNYGSFF